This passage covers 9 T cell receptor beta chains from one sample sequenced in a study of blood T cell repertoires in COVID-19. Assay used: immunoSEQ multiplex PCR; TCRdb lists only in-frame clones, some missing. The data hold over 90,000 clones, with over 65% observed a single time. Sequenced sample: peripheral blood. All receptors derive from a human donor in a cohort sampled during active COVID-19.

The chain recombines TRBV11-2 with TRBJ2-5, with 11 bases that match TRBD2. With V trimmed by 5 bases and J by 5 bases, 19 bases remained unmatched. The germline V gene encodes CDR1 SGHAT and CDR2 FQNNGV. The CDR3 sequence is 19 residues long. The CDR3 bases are TGTGCCAGCAGCCTCTTGGGGCCGGGACTAGCGGTTGGAATGGAGACCCAGTACTTC. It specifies CASSLLGPGLAVGMETQYF.

This chain's CDR3 is CASNGQGTLTTEAFF. The CDR3 DNA reads TGTGCCAGCAATGGACAGGGTACTTTGACCACTGAAGCTTTCTTT. The rearrangement links TRBV7-2 to TRBJ1-1; 8 nucleotides line up with TRBD1. This CDR3 is built from 15 residues. After removal of 7 bases from V and 4 bases from J, the junction contained 11 bases not matched to a gene. Germline CDR1 reads SGHTA; CDR2 reads FQGNSA.

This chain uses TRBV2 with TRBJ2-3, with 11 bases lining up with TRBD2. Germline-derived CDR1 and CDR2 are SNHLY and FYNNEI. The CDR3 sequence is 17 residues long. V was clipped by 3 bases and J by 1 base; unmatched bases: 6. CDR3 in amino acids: CASSDLAGGPGTDTQYF. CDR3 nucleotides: TGTGCCAGCAGTGACCTAGCGGGGGGCCCAGGCACAGATACGCAGTATTTT.

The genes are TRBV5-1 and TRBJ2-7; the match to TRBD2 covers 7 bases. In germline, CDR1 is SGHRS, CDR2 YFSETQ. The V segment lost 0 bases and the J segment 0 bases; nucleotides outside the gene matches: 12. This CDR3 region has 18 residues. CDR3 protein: CASSLAFSVAGNSYEQYF. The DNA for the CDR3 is TGCGCCAGCAGCTTGGCCTTTAGTGTAGCGGGTAACTCCTACGAGCAGTACTTC.

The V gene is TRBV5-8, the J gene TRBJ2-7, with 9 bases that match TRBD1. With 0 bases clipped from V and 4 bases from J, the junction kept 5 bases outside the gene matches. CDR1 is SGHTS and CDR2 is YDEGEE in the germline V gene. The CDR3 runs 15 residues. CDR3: CASSLAGTGSYEQYF. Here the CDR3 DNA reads TGTGCCAGCAGCTTGGCCGGGACAGGGAGTTACGAGCAGTACTTC. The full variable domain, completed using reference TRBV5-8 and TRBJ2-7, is EAGVTQSPTHLIKTRGQQATLRCSPISGHTSVYWYQQALGLGLQFLLWYDEGEERNRGNFPPRFSGRQFPNYSSELNVNALELEDSALYLCASSLAGTGSYEQYFGPGTRLTVT.

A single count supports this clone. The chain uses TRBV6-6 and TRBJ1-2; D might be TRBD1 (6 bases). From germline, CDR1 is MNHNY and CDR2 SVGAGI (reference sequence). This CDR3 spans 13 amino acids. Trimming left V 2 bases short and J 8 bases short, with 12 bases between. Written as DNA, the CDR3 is TGTGCCAGCAGTTACCCAGTACAGGGCGGCTACACCTTC. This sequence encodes CASSYPVQGGYTF.

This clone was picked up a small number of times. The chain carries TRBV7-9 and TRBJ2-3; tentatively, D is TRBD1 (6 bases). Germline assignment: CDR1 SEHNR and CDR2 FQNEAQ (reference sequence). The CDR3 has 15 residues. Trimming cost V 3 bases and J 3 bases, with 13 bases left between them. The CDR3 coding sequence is TGTGCCAGCAGCTTTAATGCAGGGGATACAGATACGCAGTATTTT. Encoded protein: CASSFNAGDTDTQYF.

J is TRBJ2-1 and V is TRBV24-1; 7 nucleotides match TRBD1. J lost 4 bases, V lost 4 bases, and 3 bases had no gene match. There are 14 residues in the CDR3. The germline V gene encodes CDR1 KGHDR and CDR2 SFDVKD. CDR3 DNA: TGTGCCACCAGTGACCCAGGGGGATACAATGAGCAGTTCTTC. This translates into CATSDPGGYNEQFF.

CDR3 loop: CASRGSGGGLREQYF. Written as DNA, the CDR3 is TGTGCCAGCAGGGGGAGCGGGGGGGGCCTTCGAGAGCAGTACTTC. The V gene is TRBV28, the J gene TRBJ2-7; 10 nucleotides match TRBD2. J lost 7 bases, V lost 6 bases, and 12 bases had no gene match. The length of the CDR3 is 15 residues. Germline V CDR1 and CDR2: MDHEN, SYDVKM.